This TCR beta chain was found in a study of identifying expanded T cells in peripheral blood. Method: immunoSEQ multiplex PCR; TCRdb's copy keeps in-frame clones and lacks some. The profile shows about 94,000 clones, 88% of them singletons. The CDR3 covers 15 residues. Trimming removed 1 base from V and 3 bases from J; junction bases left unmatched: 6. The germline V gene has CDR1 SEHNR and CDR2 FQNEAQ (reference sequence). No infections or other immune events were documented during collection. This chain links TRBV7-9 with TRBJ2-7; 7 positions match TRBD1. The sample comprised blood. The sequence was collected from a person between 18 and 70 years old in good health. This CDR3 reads CASSLGGTAVYEQYF. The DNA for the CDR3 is TGTGCCAGCAGCTTAGGAGGGACAGCCGTCTACGAGCAGTACTTC.